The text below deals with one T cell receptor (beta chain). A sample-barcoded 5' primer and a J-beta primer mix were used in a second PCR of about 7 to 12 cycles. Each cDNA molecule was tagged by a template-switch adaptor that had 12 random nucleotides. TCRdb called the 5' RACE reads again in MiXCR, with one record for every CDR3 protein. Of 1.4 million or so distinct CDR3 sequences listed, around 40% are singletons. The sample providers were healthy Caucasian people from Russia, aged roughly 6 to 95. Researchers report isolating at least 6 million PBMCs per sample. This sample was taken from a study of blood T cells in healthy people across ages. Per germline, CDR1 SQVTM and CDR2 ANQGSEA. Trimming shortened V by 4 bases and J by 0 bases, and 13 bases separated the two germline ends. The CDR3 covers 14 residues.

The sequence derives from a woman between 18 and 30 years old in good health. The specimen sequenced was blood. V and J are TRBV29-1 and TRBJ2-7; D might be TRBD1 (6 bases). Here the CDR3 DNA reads TGCAGCGTTGCCGTTGGACAGTTCTCCTACGAGCAGTACTTC. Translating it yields CSVAVGQFSYEQYF.